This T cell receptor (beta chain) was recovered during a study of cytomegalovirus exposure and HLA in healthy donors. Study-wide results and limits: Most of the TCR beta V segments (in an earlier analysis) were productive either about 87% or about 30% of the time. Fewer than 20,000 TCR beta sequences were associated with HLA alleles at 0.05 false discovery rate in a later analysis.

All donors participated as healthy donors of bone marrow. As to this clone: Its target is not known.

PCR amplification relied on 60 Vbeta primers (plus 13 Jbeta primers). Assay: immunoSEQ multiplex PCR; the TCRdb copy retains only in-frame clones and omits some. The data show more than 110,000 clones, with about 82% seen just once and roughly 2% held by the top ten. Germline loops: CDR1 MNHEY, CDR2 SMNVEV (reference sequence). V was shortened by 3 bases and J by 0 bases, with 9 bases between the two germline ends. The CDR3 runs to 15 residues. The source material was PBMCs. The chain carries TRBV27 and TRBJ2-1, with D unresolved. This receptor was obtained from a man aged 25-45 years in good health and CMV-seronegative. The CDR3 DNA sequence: TGTGCCAGCAGTTTTAATCCCAGCTCCTACAATGAGCAGTTCTTC. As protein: CASSFNPSSYNEQFF.